This T cell receptor (beta chain) was obtained from a study of CD4 T cells in relation to SARS-CoV-2 and coronaviruses. Across the study: After around 10 days of antigen culture, PBMC TCR beta CDR3s were sequenced.

Data came from immunoSEQ multiplex PCR; TCRdb stores just in-frame clones and leaves some out. The table includes 20,000 to 25,000 clones, about three quarters detected once. Trimming left V 0 bases short and J 2 bases short, with 4 bases between. Germline assignment: CDR1 MNHEY and CDR2 SVGEGT. CDR3 length equals 13 residues. CD4+ T cells from unexposed donors were obtained before the COVID-19 pandemic (2011-2018). After ten to eleven days of culture, CD4+ T cells were isolated. PBMCs were plated at around 2 million per well in IL-2-containing medium. With regard to this clone: Antigen: not known.

The source material was CD4+ T cells from PBMCs, cultured in vitro. This receptor was taken from a human donor in good health. The V and J genes are TRBV6-2 or TRBV6-3 and TRBJ1-1, with D unresolved. The CDR3 here is CASSYSTNTEAFF. The DNA for the CDR3 is TGTGCCAGCAGTTACTCGACAAACACTGAAGCTTTCTTT.